Listed here are 25 T cell receptor beta chains from one sample, sequenced in a study of T cells expressing NK-cell markers. Using the 5' RACE reads, TCRdb records one entry per CDR3 protein without DNA. The table for this sample gives some 440,000 distinct CDR3 sequences. What was sequenced was blood T cells: a sorted CD56 or NKG2C T cell subset, CD4+ or CD8+ T cells, or bulk PBMC T cells (not recorded which). These receptors were collected from a woman aged 45-60 years in good health.

This chain links TRBV2 with TRBJ2-2; the TRBD2 assignment by TCRdb is unverifiable without DNA. Germline values: CDR1 SNHLY, CDR2 FYNNEI. The CDR3 is 13 residues long. The chain's CDR3 is CARGLARTGELFF.

This chain links TRBV19 with TRBJ2-1; TCRdb's D gene call, TRBD2, goes unchecked for lack of DNA. Germline assignment: CDR1 LNHDA and CDR2 SQIVND (reference sequence). The CDR3 sequence is 18 residues long. CDR3 amino acids: CASSIAGGHPSQYNEQFF.

The V gene is TRBV12-3 or TRBV12-4, the J gene TRBJ1-5. The CDR3 runs 13 residues. The CDR3 loop reads CASSLSGEVRQHF.

This chain connects TRBV9 to TRBJ1-2; TCRdb reports TRBD1, a call that lacks DNA to check it against. CDR3 length: 15 amino acids. In germline, CDR1 is SGDLS, CDR2 YYNGEE. This chain's CDR3 is CASSPRTGNNYGYTF. Together with reference TRBV9 and TRBJ1-2, the CDR3 gives the full variable domain: DSGVTQTPKHLITATGQRVTLRCSPRSGDLSVYWYQQSLDQGLQFLIQYYNGEERAKGNILERFSAQQFPDLHSELNLSSLELGDSALYFCASSPRTGNNYGYTFGSGTRLTVV.

The rearrangement uses TRBV5-1 and TRBJ2-5; the TCRdb call, TRBD2, lacks DNA for checking. Germline CDR1 and CDR2: SGHRS and YFSETQ. The length of the CDR3 is 16 residues. The CDR3 sequence: CASSLGTSATKETQYF.

CDR3 region: CASSQRQGAGNQPQHF. V usage is TRBV18 and J usage is TRBJ1-5; absent DNA, TCRdb's TRBD1 call cannot be checked. This CDR3 comprises 16 residues. From germline, CDR1 is KGHSH and CDR2 LQKENI.

The genes are TRBV25-1 and TRBJ1-5; there is no DNA to check the TCRdb D call of TRBD1. In germline, CDR1 is MGHDK, CDR2 SYGVNS. This CDR3 has 14 amino acids. The CDR3 loop reads CASSENRDGQPQHF. The full variable domain, rest sourced from reference TRBV25-1 and TRBJ1-5, is EADIYQTPRYLVIGTGKKITLECSQTMGHDKMYWYQQDPGMELHLIHYSYGVNSTEKGDLSSESTVSRIRTEHFPLTLESARPSHTSQYLCASSENRDGQPQHFGDGTRLSIL.

V gene TRBV7-9 combines with J gene TRBJ1-4; TCRdb calls TRBD1, which cannot be checked without DNA. The length of the CDR3 is 15 residues. Germline V gene data show CDR1 as SEHNR and CDR2 as FQNEAQ (reference sequence). The CDR3 is CASSPPFRGDEKLFF.

This chain connects TRBV4-2 to TRBJ1-6; the TCRdb D gene call, TRBD1, has no DNA to confirm it. This CDR3 has 14 residues. The germline V gene encodes CDR1 LGHNA and CDR2 YNFKEQ. CDR3 sequence reads: CASSQGQGPSPLHF.

The chain has TRBV10-1 and TRBJ2-1; TCRdb selects TRBD2, and the lack of DNA leaves this call unchecked. CDR1 WNHNN and CDR2 SYGVQD come from the germline V gene (reference sequence). This CDR3 has 16 amino acids. The CDR3 loop reads CASSARLAGNYNEQFF.

The chain joins TRBV5-1 to TRBJ2-7. Germline V gives CDR1 SGHRS, CDR2 YFSETQ. This CDR3 has 14 residues. The CDR3 region is CASSLTVWGYEQYF.

The chain links TRBV5-1 to TRBJ2-2; TCRdb names TRBD1, which stays unverified in the absence of DNA. The germline V gene has CDR1 SGHRS and CDR2 YFSETQ. The CDR3 contains 17 residues. The CDR3 spells CASSSTGGSWNTGELFF.

The chain has TRBV12-3 or TRBV12-4 and TRBJ2-3; TCRdb indicates TRBD1, and absent DNA this call remains unverified. The CDR3 is 16 amino acids. The CDR3 region is CASSLDRDRHTDTQYF.

This chain uses TRBV30 with TRBJ2-2; the D call of TRBD1 rests on TCRdb alone, since no DNA is present to check it. Germline lookup yields CDR1 GTSNPN and CDR2 SVGIG (reference sequence). The CDR3 loop spans 13 amino acids. The CDR3 sequence is CARGHRDTGELFF.

CDR3 protein: CASTPGLAGELRDEQFF. V usage is TRBV9 and J usage is TRBJ2-1; TCRdb gives TRBD2 as the D gene, but with no DNA this cannot be confirmed. From germline, CDR1 is SGDLS and CDR2 YYNGEE. The CDR3 contains 17 residues.

The chain joins TRBV5-1 to TRBJ1-1. This CDR3 spans 14 amino acids. CDR1 and CDR2 (germline): SGHRS, YFSETQ. The CDR3 sequence: CASSLEADLGEAFF.

The V gene is TRBV20-1, the J gene TRBJ2-1; there is no DNA to check the TCRdb D call of TRBD1. CDR1 DFQATT and CDR2 SNEGSKA come from the germline V gene (reference sequence). The CDR3 sequence is 15 residues long. This chain's CDR3 is CSARRDRVRVDEQFF.

V is TRBV5-1 and J is TRBJ2-7; TCRdb selects TRBD1, and the lack of DNA leaves this call unchecked. This CDR3 spans 13 amino acids. In germline, CDR1 is SGHRS, CDR2 YFSETQ. The CDR3 loop is CASSLELGAQQYF.

CDR3 amino acids: CASSSLAGGTDTQYF. This sequence joins TRBV5-1 and TRBJ2-3; absent DNA, TCRdb's TRBD2 call cannot be checked. CDR1 SGHRS and CDR2 YFSETQ come from the germline V gene. CDR3 length: 15 amino acids.

This chain uses TRBV7-9 with TRBJ2-1; no DNA is available, so the TRBD2 call from TCRdb remains unchecked. The CDR3 has 18 amino acids. Germline V gene data show CDR1 as SEHNR and CDR2 as FQNEAQ (reference sequence). The CDR3 spells CASAWGKWRESGDNEQFF. The variable domain in full, with the rest retrieved from reference TRBV7-9 and TRBJ2-1, is DTGVSQNPRHKITKRGQNVTFRCDPISEHNRLYWYRQTLGQGPEFLTYFQNEAQLEKSRLLSDRFSAERPKGSFSTLEIQRTEQGDSAMYLCASAWGKWRESGDNEQFFGPGTRLTVL.

The genes are TRBV12-3 or TRBV12-4 and TRBJ2-7; the D call of TRBD2 rests on TCRdb alone, since no DNA is present to check it. CDR3 length: 15 amino acids. CDR3 loop: CASSNLAGDGYEQYF.

The chain combines TRBV3-1 with TRBJ2-7; lacking DNA, the TRBD1 call made by TCRdb goes unchecked. Per germline, CDR1 LGHDT and CDR2 YNNKEL (reference sequence). The CDR3 covers 13 residues. CDR3: CASSQRGPGLAVF.

The chain is built from TRBV5-1 and TRBJ2-5; as DNA is missing, the TRBD1 call by TCRdb cannot be tested. This CDR3 is 16 amino acids long. Germline lookup yields CDR1 SGHRS and CDR2 YFSETQ. The CDR3 spells CASSLKPGQGFETQYF.

The V call is TRBV9, the J call TRBJ2-1; TCRdb's D call, TRBD2, is unchecked because there is no DNA. Looked up from germline, CDR1 is SGDLS and CDR2 is YYNGEE. This CDR3 comprises 14 residues. CDR3 protein: CASSPRDYNNEQFF.

The V call is TRBV12-3 or TRBV12-4, the J call TRBJ2-2; checking the TCRdb D call of TRBD1 is not possible without DNA. The CDR3 extends over 13 amino acids. The CDR3 region is CASRSRGAGELFF.